Listed here is a single T cell receptor (beta chain). Antigen unknown. The sample originates from a study of T cells in localized non-small cell lung cancer. This CDR3 is 15 amino acids long. V gave up 3 bases and J gave up 4 bases; unmatched junction bases: 6. Germline CDR1 MNHEY, CDR2 SMNVEV (reference sequence). Findings and limits, study-wide: Out of the top 100 tumor clones, a median around 50 were seen in adjacent lung. Patients showing higher blood T cell density tended to see longer overall survival. Sequencing, confined to only one tumor region, leaves heterogeneity possible. Clonality of T cells reached its maximum in uninvolved adjacent lung, surpassing tumor.

Measured with immunoSEQ multiplex PCR; TCRdb has only the in-frame clones, and not every one. Of tens of thousands of clones listed, around 90% are singletons. The rearrangement uses TRBV27 and TRBJ1-5, with 7 bases that match TRBD1. This receptor was taken from a male donor older than 55 with stage I squamous cell lung carcinoma. The specimen comprised peripheral blood, sampled before any cancer treatment. CDR3 region: CASSFGGQENQPQHF. In DNA, the CDR3 is TGTGCCAGCAGTTTCGGTGGACAGGAGAATCAGCCCCAGCATTTT.